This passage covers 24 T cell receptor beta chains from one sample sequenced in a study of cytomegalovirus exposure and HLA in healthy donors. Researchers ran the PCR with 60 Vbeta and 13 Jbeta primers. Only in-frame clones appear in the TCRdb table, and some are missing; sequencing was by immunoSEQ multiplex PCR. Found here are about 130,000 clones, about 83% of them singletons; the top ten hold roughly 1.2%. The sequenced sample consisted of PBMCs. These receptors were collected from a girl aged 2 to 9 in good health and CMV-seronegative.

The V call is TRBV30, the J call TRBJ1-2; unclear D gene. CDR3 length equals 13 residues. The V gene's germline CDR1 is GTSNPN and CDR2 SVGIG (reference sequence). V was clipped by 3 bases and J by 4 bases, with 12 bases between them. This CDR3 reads CAWRPPVTYGYTF. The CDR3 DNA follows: TGTGCCTGGAGACCCCCGGTAACCTATGGCTACACCTTC.

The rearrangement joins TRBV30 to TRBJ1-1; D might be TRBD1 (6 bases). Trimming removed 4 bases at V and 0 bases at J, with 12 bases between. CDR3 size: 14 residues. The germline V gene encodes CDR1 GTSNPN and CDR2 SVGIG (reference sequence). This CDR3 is CAWTLTGMNTEAFF. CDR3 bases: TGTGCCTGGACCTTAACAGGGATGAACACTGAAGCTTTCTTT.

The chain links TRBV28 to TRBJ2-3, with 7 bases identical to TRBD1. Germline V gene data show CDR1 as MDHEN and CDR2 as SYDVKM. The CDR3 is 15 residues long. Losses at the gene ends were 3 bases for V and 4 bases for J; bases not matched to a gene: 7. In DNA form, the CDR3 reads TGTGCCAGCAGTTTTGACACAGGGGCCCCAGATACGCAGTATTTT. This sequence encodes CASSFDTGAPDTQYF.

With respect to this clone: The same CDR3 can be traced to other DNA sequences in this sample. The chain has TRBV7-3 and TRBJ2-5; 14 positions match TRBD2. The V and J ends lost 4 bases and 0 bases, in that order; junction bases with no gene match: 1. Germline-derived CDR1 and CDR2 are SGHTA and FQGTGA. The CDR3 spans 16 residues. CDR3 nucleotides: TGTGCCAGCAGCTCGGGACTAGCGGGGGACCAAGAGACCCAGTACTTC. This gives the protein CASSSGLAGDQETQYF.

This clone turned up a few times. This CDR3 reads CASSLGTGGRDEQYF. The CDR3 DNA reads TGTGCCAGCAGCCTTGGGACAGGGGGCAGGGACGAGCAGTACTTC. The rearrangement joins TRBV7-2 to TRBJ2-7; TRBD1 matches 12 bases. The J segment lost 5 bases and the V segment lost 5 bases, leaving 7 bases of the junction unmatched. The CDR3 covers 15 residues. The germline V gene has CDR1 SGHTA and CDR2 FQGNSA.

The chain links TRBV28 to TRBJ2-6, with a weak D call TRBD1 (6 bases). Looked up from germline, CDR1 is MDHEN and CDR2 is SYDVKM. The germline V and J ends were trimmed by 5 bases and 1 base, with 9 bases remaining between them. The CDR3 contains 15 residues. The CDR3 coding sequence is TGTGCCAGCAGTCCGGACAGATCTGGGGCCAACGTCCTGACTTTC. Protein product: CASSPDRSGANVLTF. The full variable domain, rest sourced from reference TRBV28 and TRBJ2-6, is DVKVTQSSRYLVKRTGEKVFLECVQDMDHENMFWYRQDPGLGLRLIYFSYDVKMKEKGDIPEGYSVSREKKERFSLILESASTNQTSMYLCASSPDRSGANVLTFGAGSRLTVL.

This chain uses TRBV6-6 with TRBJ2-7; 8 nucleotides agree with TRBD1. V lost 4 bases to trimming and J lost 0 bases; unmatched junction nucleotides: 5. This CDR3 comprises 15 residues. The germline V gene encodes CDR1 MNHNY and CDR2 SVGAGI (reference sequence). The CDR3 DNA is TGTGCCAGCAGTTCCGGACAGGGTTTCTCCTACGAGCAGTACTTC. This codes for CASSSGQGFSYEQYF.

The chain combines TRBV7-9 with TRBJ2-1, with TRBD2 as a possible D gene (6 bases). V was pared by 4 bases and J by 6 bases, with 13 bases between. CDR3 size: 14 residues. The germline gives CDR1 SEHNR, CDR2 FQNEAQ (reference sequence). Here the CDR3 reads CASSYLGGTNEQFF. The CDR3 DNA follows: TGTGCCAGCAGCTATCTAGGCGGGACCAATGAGCAGTTCTTC.

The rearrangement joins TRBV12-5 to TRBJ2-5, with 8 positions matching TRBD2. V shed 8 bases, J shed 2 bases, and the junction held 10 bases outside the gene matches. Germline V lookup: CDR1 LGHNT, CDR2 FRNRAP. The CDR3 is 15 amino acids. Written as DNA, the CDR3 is TGTGCTAGTTCCCTTAGCGGGGTTTCTCAAGAGACCCAGTACTTC. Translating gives CASSLSGVSQETQYF.

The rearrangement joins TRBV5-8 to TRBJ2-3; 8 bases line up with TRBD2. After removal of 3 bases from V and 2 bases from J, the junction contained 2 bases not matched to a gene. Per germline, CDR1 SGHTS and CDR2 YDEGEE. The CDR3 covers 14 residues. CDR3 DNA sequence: TGTGCCAGCAGCTGGACTAGCTCCACAGATACGCAGTATTTT. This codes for CASSWTSSTDTQYF.

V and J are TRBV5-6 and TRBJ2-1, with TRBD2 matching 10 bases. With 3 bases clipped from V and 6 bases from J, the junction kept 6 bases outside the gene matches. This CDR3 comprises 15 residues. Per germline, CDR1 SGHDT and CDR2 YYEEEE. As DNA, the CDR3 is TGTGCCAGCAGCTACCTAGCGGGAGTCTCCAATGAGCAGTTCTTC. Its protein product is CASSYLAGVSNEQFF.

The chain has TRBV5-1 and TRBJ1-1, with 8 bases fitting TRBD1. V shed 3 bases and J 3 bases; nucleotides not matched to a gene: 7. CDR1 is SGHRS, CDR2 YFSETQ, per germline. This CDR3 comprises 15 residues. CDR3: CASSWGGQADTEAFF. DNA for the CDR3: TGCGCCAGCAGCTGGGGGGGACAGGCGGACACTGAAGCTTTCTTT. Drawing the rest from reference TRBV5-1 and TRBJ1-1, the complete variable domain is KAGVTQTPRYLIKTRGQQVTLSCSPISGHRSVSWYQQTPGQGLQFLFEYFSETQRNKGNFPGRFSGRQFSNSRSEMNVSTLELGDSALYLCASSWGGQADTEAFFGQGTRLTVV.

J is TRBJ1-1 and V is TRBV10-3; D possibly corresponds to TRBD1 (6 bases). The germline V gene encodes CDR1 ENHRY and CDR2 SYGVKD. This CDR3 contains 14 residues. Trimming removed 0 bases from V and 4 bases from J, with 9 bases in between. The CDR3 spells CAISESGGRTEAFF. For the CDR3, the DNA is TGTGCCATCAGTGAGTCGGGGGGGCGCACTGAAGCTTTCTTT.

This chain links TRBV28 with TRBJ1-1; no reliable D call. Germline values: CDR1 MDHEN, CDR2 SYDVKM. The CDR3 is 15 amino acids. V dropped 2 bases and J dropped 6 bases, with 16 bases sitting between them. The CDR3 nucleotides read TGTGCCAGCAGTTTAATATTTGTGAGGGTTCCTGAAGCTTTCTTT. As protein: CASSLIFVRVPEAFF. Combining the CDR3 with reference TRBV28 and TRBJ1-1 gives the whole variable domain DVKVTQSSRYLVKRTGEKVFLECVQDMDHENMFWYRQDPGLGLRLIYFSYDVKMKEKGDIPEGYSVSREKKERFSLILESASTNQTSMYLCASSLIFVRVPEAFFGQGTRLTVV.

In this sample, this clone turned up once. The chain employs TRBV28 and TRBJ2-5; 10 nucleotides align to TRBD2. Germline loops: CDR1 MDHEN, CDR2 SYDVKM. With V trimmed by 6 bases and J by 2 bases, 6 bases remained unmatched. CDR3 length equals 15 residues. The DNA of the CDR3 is TGTGCCAGCAGGCCGTCACTAGCGGGGCAAGAGACCCAGTACTTC. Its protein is CASRPSLAGQETQYF.

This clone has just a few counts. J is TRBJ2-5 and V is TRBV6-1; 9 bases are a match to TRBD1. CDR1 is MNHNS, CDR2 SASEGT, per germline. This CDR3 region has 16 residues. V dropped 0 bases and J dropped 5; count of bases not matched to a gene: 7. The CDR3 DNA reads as TGTGCCAGCAGTGAAGCACTTGGACAGGGGACGGAGACCCAGTACTTC. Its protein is CASSEALGQGTETQYF.

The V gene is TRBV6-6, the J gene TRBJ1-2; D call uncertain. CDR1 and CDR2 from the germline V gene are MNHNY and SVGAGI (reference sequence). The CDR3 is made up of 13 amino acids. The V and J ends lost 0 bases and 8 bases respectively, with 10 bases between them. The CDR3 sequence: CASSYSTGDGYTF. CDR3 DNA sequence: TGTGCCAGCAGTTACTCGACGGGAGACGGCTACACCTTC.

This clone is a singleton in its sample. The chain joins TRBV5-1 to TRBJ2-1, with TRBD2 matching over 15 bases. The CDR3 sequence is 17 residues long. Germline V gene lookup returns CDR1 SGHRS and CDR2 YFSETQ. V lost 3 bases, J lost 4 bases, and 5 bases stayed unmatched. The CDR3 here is CASSYGTSGGLYNEQFF. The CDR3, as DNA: TGCGCCAGCAGCTACGGGACTAGCGGGGGGCTTTACAATGAGCAGTTCTTC.

The CDR3 is CASSQATAYEQYF. The DNA of the CDR3 is TGTGCCAGCAGCCAAGCTACTGCCTACGAGCAGTACTTC. The chain employs TRBV14 and TRBJ2-7, with D uncertain. V was pared by 1 base and J by 2 bases, with 6 bases between. The CDR3 is made up of 13 amino acids. Germline V gene sequence: CDR1 SGHDN, CDR2 FVKESK.

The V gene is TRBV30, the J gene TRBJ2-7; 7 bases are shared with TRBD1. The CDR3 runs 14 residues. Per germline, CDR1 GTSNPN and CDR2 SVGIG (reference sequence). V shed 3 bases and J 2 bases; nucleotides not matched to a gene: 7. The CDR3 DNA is TGTGCCTGGAGGTTGACAGGGCAGACCTACGAGCAGTACTTC. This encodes CAWRLTGQTYEQYF. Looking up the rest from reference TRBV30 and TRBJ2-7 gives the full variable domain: SQTIHQWPATLVQPVGSPLSLECTVEGTSNPNLYWYRQAAGRGLQLLFYSVGIGQISSEVPQNLSASRPQDRQFILSSKKLLLSDSGFYLCAWRLTGQTYEQYFGPGTRLTVT.

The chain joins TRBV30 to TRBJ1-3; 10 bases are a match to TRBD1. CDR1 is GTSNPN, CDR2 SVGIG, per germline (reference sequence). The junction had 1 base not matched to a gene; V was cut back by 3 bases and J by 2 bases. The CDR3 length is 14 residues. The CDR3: CAWRDRGTGNTIYF. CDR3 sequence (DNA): TGTGCCTGGAGGGACAGGGGGACTGGAAACACCATATATTTT.

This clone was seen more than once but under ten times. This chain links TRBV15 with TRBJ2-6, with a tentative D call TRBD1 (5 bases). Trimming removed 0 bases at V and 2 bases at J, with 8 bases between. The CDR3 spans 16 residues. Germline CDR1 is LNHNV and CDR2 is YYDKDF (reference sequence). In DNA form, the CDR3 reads TGTGCCACCAGCAGAGAAACAGGCACTGGGGCCAACGTCCTGACTTTC. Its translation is CATSRETGTGANVLTF.

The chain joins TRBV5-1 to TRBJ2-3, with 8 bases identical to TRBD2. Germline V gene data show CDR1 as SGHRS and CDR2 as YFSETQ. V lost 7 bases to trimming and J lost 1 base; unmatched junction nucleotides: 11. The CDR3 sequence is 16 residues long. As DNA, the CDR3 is TGCGCCAGCCGCCCCAGGTGGCGGGGGGGCACAGATACGCAGTATTTT. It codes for CASRPRWRGGTDTQYF.

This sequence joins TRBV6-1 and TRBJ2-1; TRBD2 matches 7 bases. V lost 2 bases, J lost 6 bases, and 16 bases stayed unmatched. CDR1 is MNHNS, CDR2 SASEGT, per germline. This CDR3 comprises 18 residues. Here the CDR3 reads CASSEWGGYMARSNEQFF. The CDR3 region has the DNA TGTGCCAGCAGTGAATGGGGGGGTTATATGGCACGATCCAATGAGCAGTTCTTC.